This TCR beta chain comes out of a study of blood T cell repertoires in COVID-19. The assay was immunoSEQ multiplex PCR, and TCRdb's table has in-frame clones only and misses some. The sample has 200,000 or so clones, about 80% seen once. The V segment lost 2 bases and the J segment 5 bases; nucleotides outside the gene matches: 6. In germline, CDR1 is LNHNV, CDR2 YYDKDF (reference sequence). This CDR3 spans 15 amino acids. All enrollees were roughly 18 to 100 years old and from under 25 US areas. Participants' reported clinical history set cohort assignment. The clonotype was recovered from a woman aged 40 to 50 with acute COVID-19. The rearrangement joins TRBV15 to TRBJ1-5, with 7 bases fitting TRBD1. The sequenced sample consisted of PBMCs or T cells enriched from blood (not recorded which). CDR3 protein: CATSRNPGTDQPQHF. The CDR3 region has the DNA TGTGCCACCAGCAGAAACCCCGGGACAGATCAGCCCCAGCATTTT.